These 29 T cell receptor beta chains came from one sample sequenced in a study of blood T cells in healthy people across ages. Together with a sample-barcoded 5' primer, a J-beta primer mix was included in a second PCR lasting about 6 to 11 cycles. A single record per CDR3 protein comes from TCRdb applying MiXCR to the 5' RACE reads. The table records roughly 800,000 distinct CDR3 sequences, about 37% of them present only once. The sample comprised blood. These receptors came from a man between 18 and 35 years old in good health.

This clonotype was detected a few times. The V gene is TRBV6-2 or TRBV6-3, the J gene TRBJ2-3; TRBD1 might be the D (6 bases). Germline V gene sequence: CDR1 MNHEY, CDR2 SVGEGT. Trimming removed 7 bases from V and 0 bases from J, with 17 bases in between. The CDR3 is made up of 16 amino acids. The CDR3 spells CASTLQGSTSTDTQYF. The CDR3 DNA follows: TGTGCCAGCACCCTACAGGGATCGACTAGCACAGATACGCAGTATTTT.

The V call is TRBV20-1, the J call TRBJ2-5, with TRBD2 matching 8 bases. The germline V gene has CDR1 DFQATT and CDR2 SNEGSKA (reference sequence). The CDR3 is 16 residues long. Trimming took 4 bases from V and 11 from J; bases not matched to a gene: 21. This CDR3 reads CSATEPQRESYNEQYF. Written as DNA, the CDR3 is TGCAGTGCTACCGAGCCCCAGCGGGAGAGTTACAATGAGCAGTACTTC.

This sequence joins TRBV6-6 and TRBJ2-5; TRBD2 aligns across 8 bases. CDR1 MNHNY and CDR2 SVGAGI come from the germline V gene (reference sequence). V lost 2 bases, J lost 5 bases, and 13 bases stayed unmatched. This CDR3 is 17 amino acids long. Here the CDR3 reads CASSYPKSGGALETQYF. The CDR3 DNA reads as TGTGCCAGCAGTTACCCAAAGAGCGGGGGAGCCCTGGAGACCCAGTACTTC.

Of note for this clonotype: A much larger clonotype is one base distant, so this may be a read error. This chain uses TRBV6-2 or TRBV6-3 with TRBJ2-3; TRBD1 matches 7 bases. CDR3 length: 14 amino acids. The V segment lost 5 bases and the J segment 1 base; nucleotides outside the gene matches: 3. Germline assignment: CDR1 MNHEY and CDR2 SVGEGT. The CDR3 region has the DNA TGTGCCAGCAGTCCGGGACAGCGCACAGATACGCAGTATTTT. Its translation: CASSPGQRTDTQYF.

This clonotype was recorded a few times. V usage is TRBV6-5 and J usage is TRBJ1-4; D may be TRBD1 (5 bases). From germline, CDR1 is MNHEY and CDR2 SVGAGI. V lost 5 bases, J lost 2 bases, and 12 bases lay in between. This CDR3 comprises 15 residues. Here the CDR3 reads CASSRRGRTNEKLFF. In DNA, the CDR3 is TGTGCCAGCAGTCGGAGGGGCCGCACTAATGAAAAACTGTTTTTT.

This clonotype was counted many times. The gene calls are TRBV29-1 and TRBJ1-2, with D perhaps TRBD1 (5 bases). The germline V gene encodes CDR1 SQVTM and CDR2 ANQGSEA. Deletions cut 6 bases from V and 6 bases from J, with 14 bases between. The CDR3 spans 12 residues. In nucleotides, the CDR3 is TGCAGCGTCGCCGCAGGGATAGATGGCTACACCTTC. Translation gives CSVAAGIDGYTF.

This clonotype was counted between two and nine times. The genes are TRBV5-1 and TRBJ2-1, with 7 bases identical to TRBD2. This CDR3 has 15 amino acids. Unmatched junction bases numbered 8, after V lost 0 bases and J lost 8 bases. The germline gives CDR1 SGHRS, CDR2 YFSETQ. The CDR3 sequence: CASSLEATSPDEQFF. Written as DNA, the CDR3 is TGCGCCAGCAGCTTGGAGGCGACTAGCCCCGATGAGCAGTTCTTC.

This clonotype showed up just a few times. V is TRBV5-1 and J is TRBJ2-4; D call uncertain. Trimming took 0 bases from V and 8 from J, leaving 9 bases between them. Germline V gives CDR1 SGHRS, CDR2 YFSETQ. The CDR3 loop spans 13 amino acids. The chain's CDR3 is CASSLGSWDIQYF. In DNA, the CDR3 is TGCGCCAGCAGCTTGGGTTCCTGGGACATTCAGTACTTC.

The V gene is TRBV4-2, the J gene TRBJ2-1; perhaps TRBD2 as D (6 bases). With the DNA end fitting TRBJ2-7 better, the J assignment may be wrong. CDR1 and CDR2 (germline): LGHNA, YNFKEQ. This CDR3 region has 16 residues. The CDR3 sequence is CASSPEWGETYNEQYF. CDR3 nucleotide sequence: TGTGCCAGCAGCCCCGAATGGGGGGAAACCTACAATGAGCAGTACTTC.

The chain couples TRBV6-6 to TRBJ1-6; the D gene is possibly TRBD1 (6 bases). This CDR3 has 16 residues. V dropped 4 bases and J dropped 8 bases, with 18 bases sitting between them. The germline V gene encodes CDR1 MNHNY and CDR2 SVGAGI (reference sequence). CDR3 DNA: TGTGCCAGCAGTTCCCCACGCCAGGGGCCCTATTCACCCCTCCACTTT. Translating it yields CASSSPRQGPYSPLHF.

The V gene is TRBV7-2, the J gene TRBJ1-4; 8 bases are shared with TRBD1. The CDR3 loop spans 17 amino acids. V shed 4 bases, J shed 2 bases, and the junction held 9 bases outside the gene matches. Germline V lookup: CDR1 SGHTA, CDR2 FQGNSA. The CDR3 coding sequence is TGTGCCAGCAGCTCTCGGACAGGGCTGAAGACTAATGAAAAACTGTTTTTT. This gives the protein CASSSRTGLKTNEKLFF.

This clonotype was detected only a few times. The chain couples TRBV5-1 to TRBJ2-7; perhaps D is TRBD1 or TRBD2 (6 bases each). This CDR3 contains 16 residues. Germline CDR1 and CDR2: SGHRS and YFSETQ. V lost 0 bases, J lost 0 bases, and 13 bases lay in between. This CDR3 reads CASSLVGGTGSYEQYF. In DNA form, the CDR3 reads TGCGCCAGCAGCTTGGTAGGGGGGACCGGCTCCTACGAGCAGTACTTC.

The CDR3 DNA reads TGTGCCAGCAGTTTCAGGACAGGGGGCGACAATCAGCCCCAGCATTTT. Amino acid sequence: CASSFRTGGDNQPQHF. The chain recombines TRBV27 with TRBJ1-5; the match to TRBD1 covers 11 bases. Germline loops: CDR1 MNHEY, CDR2 SMNVEV (reference sequence). The CDR3 contains 16 residues. V dropped 3 bases and J dropped 3; count of bases not matched to a gene: 4.

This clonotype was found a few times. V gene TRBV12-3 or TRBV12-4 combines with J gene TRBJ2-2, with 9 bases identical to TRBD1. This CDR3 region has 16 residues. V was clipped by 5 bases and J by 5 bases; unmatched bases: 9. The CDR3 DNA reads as TGTGCCAGCAGTAAATCCCGGGACAGGGCTACCGGGGAGCTGTTTTTT. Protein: CASSKSRDRATGELFF.

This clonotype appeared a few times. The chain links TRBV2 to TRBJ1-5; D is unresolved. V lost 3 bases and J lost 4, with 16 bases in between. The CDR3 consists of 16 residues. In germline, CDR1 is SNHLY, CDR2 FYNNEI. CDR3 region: CASSDSPGQQNQPQHF. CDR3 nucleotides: TGTGCCAGCAGTGATTCCCCGGGCCAGCAAAATCAGCCCCAGCATTTT.

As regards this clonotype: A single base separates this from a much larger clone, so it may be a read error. The CDR3 region is CNARDPRGYTDTQYF. The CDR3 nucleotides are TGCAATGCTAGAGATCCTAGGGGGTATACAGATACGCAGTATTTT. The chain has TRBV20-1 and TRBJ2-3, with D perhaps matching TRBD1 (6 bases). The CDR3 covers 15 residues. Germline loops: CDR1 DFQATT, CDR2 SNEGSKA (reference sequence).

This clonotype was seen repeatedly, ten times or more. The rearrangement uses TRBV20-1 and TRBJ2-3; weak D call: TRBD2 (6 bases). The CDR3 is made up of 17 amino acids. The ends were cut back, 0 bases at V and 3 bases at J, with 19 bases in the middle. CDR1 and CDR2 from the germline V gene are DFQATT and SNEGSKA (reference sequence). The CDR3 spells CSARDRRLAIGTDTQYF. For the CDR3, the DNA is TGCAGTGCTAGAGATAGGCGTCTAGCGATAGGGACAGATACGCAGTATTTT.

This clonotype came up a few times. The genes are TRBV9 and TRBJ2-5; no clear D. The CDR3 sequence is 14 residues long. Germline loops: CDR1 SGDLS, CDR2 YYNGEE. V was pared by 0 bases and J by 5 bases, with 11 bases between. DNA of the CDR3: TGTGCCAGCAGCGTAGGGATAGAAGGGGAGACCCAGTACTTC. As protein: CASSVGIEGETQYF.

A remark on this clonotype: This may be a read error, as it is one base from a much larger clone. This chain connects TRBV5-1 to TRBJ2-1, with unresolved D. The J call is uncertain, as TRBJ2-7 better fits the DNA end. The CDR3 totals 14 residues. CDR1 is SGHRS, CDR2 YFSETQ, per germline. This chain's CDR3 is CASRKDEGYNEQYF. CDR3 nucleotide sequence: TGCGCCAGCAGGAAAGACGAAGGCTACAATGAGCAGTACTTC.

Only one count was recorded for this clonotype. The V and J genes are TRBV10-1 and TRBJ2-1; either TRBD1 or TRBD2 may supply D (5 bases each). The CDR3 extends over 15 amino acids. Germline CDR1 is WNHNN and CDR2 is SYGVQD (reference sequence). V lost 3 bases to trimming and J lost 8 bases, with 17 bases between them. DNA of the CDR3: TGCGCCAGCAGTGATGGGGACCTCGCTTCCGATGAGCAGTTCTTC. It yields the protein CASSDGDLASDEQFF.

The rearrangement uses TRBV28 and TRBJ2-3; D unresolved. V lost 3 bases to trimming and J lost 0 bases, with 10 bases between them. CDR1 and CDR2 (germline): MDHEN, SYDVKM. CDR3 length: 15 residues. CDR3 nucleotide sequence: TGTGCCAGCAGTTTGAGGCACACTAGCACAGATACGCAGTATTTT. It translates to CASSLRHTSTDTQYF.

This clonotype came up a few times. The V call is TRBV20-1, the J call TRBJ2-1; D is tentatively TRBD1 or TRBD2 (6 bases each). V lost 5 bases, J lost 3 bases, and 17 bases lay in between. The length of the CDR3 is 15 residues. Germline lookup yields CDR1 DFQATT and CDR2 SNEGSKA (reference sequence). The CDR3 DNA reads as TGCAGTGCTGTAAGGGGGGACACTTTCTACAATGAGCAGTTCTTC. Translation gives CSAVRGDTFYNEQFF.

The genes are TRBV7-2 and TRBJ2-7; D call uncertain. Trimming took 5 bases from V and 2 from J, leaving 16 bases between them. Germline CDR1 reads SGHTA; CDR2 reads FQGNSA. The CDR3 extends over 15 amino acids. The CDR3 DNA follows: TGTGCCAGCAGCAGCCGGCGCAGGAATACCTACGAGCAGTACTTC. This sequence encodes CASSSRRRNTYEQYF.

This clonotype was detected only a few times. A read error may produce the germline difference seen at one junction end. The CDR3 DNA follows: TGTGCCAGCAGTTATCGGGAAGGGATGGCACCCCCCCACTTT. Translating gives CASSYREGMAPPHF. The chain recombines TRBV6-5 with TRBJ1-6; unclear D gene. The CDR3 extends over 14 amino acids. The germline gives CDR1 MNHEY, CDR2 SVGAGI.

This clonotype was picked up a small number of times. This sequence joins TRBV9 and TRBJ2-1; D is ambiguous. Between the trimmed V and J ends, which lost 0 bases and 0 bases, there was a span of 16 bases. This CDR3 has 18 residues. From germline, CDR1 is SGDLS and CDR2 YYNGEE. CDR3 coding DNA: TGTGCCAGCAGCGTAGAACCGGACGCCCGGAGCTCCTACAATGAGCAGTTCTTC. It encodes CASSVEPDARSSYNEQFF.

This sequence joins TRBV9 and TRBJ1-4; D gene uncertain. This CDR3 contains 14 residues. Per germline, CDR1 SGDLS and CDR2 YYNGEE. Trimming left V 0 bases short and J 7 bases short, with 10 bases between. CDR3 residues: CASSVEGRVEKLFF. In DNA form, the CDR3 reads TGTGCCAGCAGCGTAGAAGGTCGGGTTGAAAAACTGTTTTTT.

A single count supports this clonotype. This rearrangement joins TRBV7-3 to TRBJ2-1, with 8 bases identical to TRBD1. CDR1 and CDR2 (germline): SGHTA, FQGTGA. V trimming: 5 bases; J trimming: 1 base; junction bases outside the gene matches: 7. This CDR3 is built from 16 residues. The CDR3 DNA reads TGTGCCAGCAGCCTCAGGGGGCGTGGGTCCTACAATGAGCAGTTCTTC. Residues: CASSLRGRGSYNEQFF. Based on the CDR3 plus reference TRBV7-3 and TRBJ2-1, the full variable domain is GAGVSQTPSNKVTEKGKYVELRCDPISGHTALYWYRQSLGQGPEFLIYFQGTGAADDSGLPNDRFFAVRPEGSVSTLKIQRTERGDSAVYLCASSLRGRGSYNEQFFGPGTRLTVL.

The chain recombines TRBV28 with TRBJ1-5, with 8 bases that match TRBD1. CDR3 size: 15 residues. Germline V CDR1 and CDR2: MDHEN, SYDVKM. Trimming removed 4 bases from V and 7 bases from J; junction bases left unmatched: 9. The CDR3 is CASSWRTGTEQPQHF. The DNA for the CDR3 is TGTGCCAGCAGTTGGAGGACAGGGACGGAGCAGCCCCAGCATTTT. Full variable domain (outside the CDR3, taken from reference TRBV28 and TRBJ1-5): DVKVTQSSRYLVKRTGEKVFLECVQDMDHENMFWYRQDPGLGLRLIYFSYDVKMKEKGDIPEGYSVSREKKERFSLILESASTNQTSMYLCASSWRTGTEQPQHFGDGTRLSIL.

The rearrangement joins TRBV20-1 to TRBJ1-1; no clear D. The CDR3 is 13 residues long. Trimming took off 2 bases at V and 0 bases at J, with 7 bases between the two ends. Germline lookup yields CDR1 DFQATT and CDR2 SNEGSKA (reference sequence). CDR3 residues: CSARRELNTEAFF. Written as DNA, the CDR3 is TGCAGTGCTAGAAGGGAACTGAACACTGAAGCTTTCTTT.